The 24 T cell receptor beta chains reported below all come from one sample, sequenced in a study of shared clonotypes between healthy human individuals. The table came from immunoSEQ multiplex PCR; TCRdb's copy has only in-frame clones and leaves some out. The sample yields roughly 2.5 million clones, approximately 90% seen once. The sample comprised naive CD4+ T cells sorted from blood. Subset meaning: CD45RA+ positively selected. The receptors derive from a man younger than 30 in good health.

V gene TRBV20-1 combines with J gene TRBJ2-1; D perhaps matches TRBD2 (6 bases). The CDR3 has 10 amino acids. Germline CDR1 reads DFQATT; CDR2 reads SNEGSKA (reference sequence). V was cut by 5 bases and J by 11 bases, with 10 bases left in between. The CDR3 spells CSALLAKQFF. CDR3 nucleotide sequence: TGCAGTGCTCTTCTAGCGAAGCAGTTCTTC.

As concerns this clone: Additional DNA sequences in this sample encode the identical CDR3. The rearrangement links TRBV5-4 to TRBJ1-5, with TRBD1 identical over 7 bases. Losses at the gene ends were 0 bases for V and 3 bases for J; bases not matched to a gene: 3. CDR1 is SGHNT, CDR2 YYREEE, per germline (reference sequence). The CDR3 runs to 15 residues. The CDR3 DNA reads TGTGCCAGCAGCTTGGGACAGGGACACAATCAGCCCCAGCATTTT. Residues: CASSLGQGHNQPQHF.

V gene TRBV7-3 combines with J gene TRBJ1-1, with 9 bases identical to TRBD1. J lost 5 bases, V lost 4 bases, and 2 bases had no gene match. Germline V lookup: CDR1 SGHTA, CDR2 FQGTGA. The CDR3 sequence is 13 residues long. As DNA, the CDR3 is TGTGCCAGCAGCTACGGGACAGGGACTGAAGCTTTCTTT. Residues: CASSYGTGTEAFF.

The chain employs TRBV5-8 and TRBJ2-2; 8 bases are shared with TRBD1. V lost 5 bases to trimming and J lost 5 bases; unmatched junction nucleotides: 8. The CDR3 consists of 15 residues. Germline assignment: CDR1 SGHTS and CDR2 YDEGEE. DNA of the CDR3: TGTGCCAGCAGTTGGACAGGGATCGAGACCGGGGAGCTGTTTTTT. Translated, it gives CASSWTGIETGELFF.

The V and J genes are TRBV18 and TRBJ1-2, with D unclear. The CDR3 covers 15 residues. The V end lost 6 bases, the J end lost 3 bases, and 17 bases lay between the germline ends. Per the germline V gene, CDR1 is KGHSH and CDR2 is LQKENI. CDR3 nucleotide sequence: TGTGCCAGCTCCTTTAGATCTGGCCCGGACTATGGCTACACCTTC. Translated: CASSFRSGPDYGYTF.

This chain links TRBV30 with TRBJ2-3; unclear D gene. Per the germline V gene, CDR1 is GTSNPN and CDR2 is SVGIG (reference sequence). V gave up 2 bases and J gave up 3 bases, with 12 bases separating them. CDR3 length: 14 residues. The CDR3, as DNA: TGTGCCTGGAGTTTCAGGAGTTCAACAGATACGCAGTATTTT. Its protein is CAWSFRSSTDTQYF.

The chain has TRBV6-6 and TRBJ1-5; perhaps TRBD1 as D (6 bases). The germline V and J ends were trimmed by 6 bases and 3 bases, with 9 bases remaining between them. The CDR3 sequence is 13 residues long. In germline, CDR1 is MNHNY, CDR2 SVGAGI (reference sequence). The CDR3 region has the DNA TGTGCCAGCAGCCGGACAGACAATCAGCCCCAGCATTTT. Translated: CASSRTDNQPQHF.

The rearrangement joins TRBV30 to TRBJ2-4; 9 bases are shared with TRBD2. CDR3 size: 18 residues. The germline V gene encodes CDR1 GTSNPN and CDR2 SVGIG (reference sequence). With V trimmed by 2 bases and J by 7 bases, 18 bases remained unmatched. CDR3 bases: TGTGCCTGGAGTTTGGTGTTGCGGGGACTAGCATTGAGGAACATTCAGTACTTC. This sequence encodes CAWSLVLRGLALRNIQYF.

V usage is TRBV28 and J usage is TRBJ1-5; D is unclear. The CDR3 runs 13 residues. The V gene lost 5 bases and the J gene lost 2 bases, with 7 bases spanning the gap. CDR1 and CDR2 from the germline V gene are MDHEN and SYDVKM. The CDR3, as DNA: TGTGCCAGCAGTCGGACGGGCAATCAGCCCCAGCATTTT. Its translation: CASSRTGNQPQHF.

The chain is built from TRBV19 and TRBJ2-4, with D maybe TRBD1 (5 bases). Trimming cost V 5 bases and J 0 bases, with 11 bases left between them. From germline, CDR1 is LNHDA and CDR2 SQIVND (reference sequence). This CDR3 has 15 amino acids. CDR3 sequence: CASSPRALAKNIQYF. CDR3 nucleotide sequence: TGTGCCAGTAGTCCCAGGGCACTAGCCAAAAACATTCAGTACTTC.

As regards this clone: Other DNA sequences in this specimen translate into the identical CDR3. The chain carries TRBV27 and TRBJ2-2; 9 bases fit TRBD1. Germline V CDR1 and CDR2: MNHEY, SMNVEV (reference sequence). Trimming removed 3 bases from V and 6 bases from J; junction bases left unmatched: 5. The length of the CDR3 is 15 residues. The CDR3 region is CASSLGTGRSGELFF. The CDR3 nucleotides are TGTGCCAGCAGTTTGGGGACAGGGCGGTCCGGGGAGCTGTTTTTT.

This clone was counted a single time. The V and J genes are TRBV28 and TRBJ2-7; D is possibly TRBD2 (5 bases). Trimming left V 5 bases short and J 6 bases short, with 14 bases between. CDR3 length equals 13 residues. The germline CDR1 and CDR2 sequences are MDHEN and SYDVKM. The CDR3, as DNA: TGTGCCAGCAGTCGAGGTCGAGGGCGCGAGCAGTACTTC. It is translated as CASSRGRGREQYF.

This rearrangement joins TRBV5-8 to TRBJ1-4; a possible D gene is TRBD1 (5 bases). This CDR3 contains 13 residues. Germline CDR1 is SGHTS and CDR2 is YDEGEE. Between the trimmed V and J ends, which lost 6 bases and 10 bases, there was a span of 16 bases. The CDR3 DNA reads as TGTGCCAGCACGACAGACCCCGGTGGAAAACTGTTTTTT. This translates into CASTTDPGGKLFF.

This clone showed up just once. The sample holds other DNA sequences that translate to the same CDR3. The J gene is TRBJ1-5, the V gene TRBV5-1, with D perhaps TRBD1 (6 bases). This CDR3 is built from 15 residues. V shed 2 bases and J shed 1 base, with 10 bases lying between them. Germline V gene lookup returns CDR1 SGHRS and CDR2 YFSETQ. CDR3 protein: CASSLEGVSNQPQHF. CDR3 nucleotides: TGCGCCAGCAGCTTAGAGGGGGTAAGCAATCAGCCCCAGCATTTT.

As to this clone: Other DNA sequences in the sample encode the same CDR3. V is TRBV19 and J is TRBJ1-5; the D is unclear. The length of the CDR3 is 12 residues. V shed 4 bases and J shed 5 bases, with 6 bases lying between them. Germline V lookup: CDR1 LNHDA, CDR2 SQIVND (reference sequence). CDR3 DNA: TGTGCCAGTAGTACCCTGTATCAGCCCCAGCATTTT. Its translation: CASSTLYQPQHF.

This sequence joins TRBV5-4 and TRBJ2-5; TRBD2 matches at 7 bases. V was clipped by 5 bases and J by 5 bases; unmatched bases: 9. CDR1 SGHNT and CDR2 YYREEE come from the germline V gene (reference sequence). The CDR3 totals 14 residues. The CDR3 region has the DNA TGTGCCAGCAGGCGAGGCCTGGGAGGGGAGACCCAGTACTTC. Encoded protein: CASRRGLGGETQYF.

The V and J genes are TRBV5-1 and TRBJ1-1, with TRBD1 identical over 9 bases. V lost 2 bases, J lost 5 bases, and 16 bases stayed unmatched. The germline CDR1 and CDR2 sequences are SGHRS and YFSETQ. The CDR3 covers 18 residues. This CDR3 reads CASSFNRQGVYLSTEAFF. The DNA of the CDR3 is TGCGCCAGCAGCTTCAACCGACAGGGGGTGTACCTGAGTACTGAAGCTTTCTTT.

The chain carries TRBV6-1 and TRBJ1-1; 8 bases map to TRBD1. The CDR3 loop spans 13 amino acids. J was trimmed by 4 bases and V by 7 bases; bases with no gene match: 5. Germline V gives CDR1 MNHNS, CDR2 SASEGT. The CDR3 is CASNLDRGTEAFF. In nucleotides, the CDR3 is TGTGCCAGCAACCTAGACAGGGGCACTGAAGCTTTCTTT.

This clone was found once. The chain has TRBV7-9 and TRBJ2-3; D is perhaps TRBD1 (6 bases). The CDR3 length is 14 residues. The ends were cut back, 5 bases at V and 2 bases at J, with 11 bases in the middle. Germline loops: CDR1 SEHNR, CDR2 FQNEAQ (reference sequence). The CDR3: CASSPTGPTDTQYF. CDR3 sequence (DNA): TGTGCCAGCAGCCCCACAGGGCCCACAGATACGCAGTATTTT.

This sequence joins TRBV28 and TRBJ1-4; D ambiguous. Germline V gene lookup returns CDR1 MDHEN and CDR2 SYDVKM. V dropped 6 bases and J dropped 6 bases, with 17 bases sitting between them. The CDR3 length is 15 residues. CDR3 DNA: TGTGCCAGCAGCCCTGGCAGTCCTGGGGATGAAAAACTGTTTTTT. Its protein product is CASSPGSPGDEKLFF.

The chain uses TRBV25-1 and TRBJ2-2; D unresolved. Germline lookup yields CDR1 MGHDK and CDR2 SYGVNS. This CDR3 region has 15 residues. V was pared by 1 base and J by 5 bases, with 11 bases between. This CDR3 is CASSELDIMTGELFF. CDR3 bases: TGTGCCAGCAGTGAATTAGACATAATGACCGGGGAGCTGTTTTTT.

This chain connects TRBV7-2 to TRBJ2-3, with 14 bases fitting TRBD2. Unmatched junction bases numbered 7, after V lost 1 base and J lost 1 base. The germline CDR1 and CDR2 sequences are SGHTA and FQGNSA. This CDR3 comprises 19 residues. CDR3 nucleotides: TGTGCCAGCAGCTTAGTAACAGGGACTAGCGGGGGCCGCACAGATACGCAGTATTTT. Protein sequence: CASSLVTGTSGGRTDTQYF.

Turning to this clone: Distinct nucleotide sequences in the sample also encode this CDR3. The rearrangement joins TRBV5-4 to TRBJ2-5; D is undetermined. V shed 0 bases and J shed 2 bases, with 5 bases lying between them. The CDR3 is 13 amino acids. Germline V gene lookup returns CDR1 SGHNT and CDR2 YYREEE (reference sequence). The CDR3 DNA sequence: TGTGCCAGCAGCTTGGGCGGACAAGAGACCCAGTACTTC. This encodes CASSLGGQETQYF.

The chain carries TRBV19 and TRBJ1-6, with TRBD1 matching over 7 bases. CDR3 length equals 16 residues. Germline V gene lookup returns CDR1 LNHDA and CDR2 SQIVND (reference sequence). The ends lost 6 bases at V and 8 bases at J; junction bases unmatched: 13. The CDR3 DNA is TGTGCCAGTAGCCGGAAAGGACAGGCTTACTATTCACCCCTCCACTTT. This translates into CASSRKGQAYYSPLHF.